What follows are 29 T cell receptor beta chains derived from one specimen sequenced in a study of shared clonotypes between healthy human individuals. Profiled with immunoSEQ multiplex PCR; TCRdb holds only in-frame clones, not every one. The data show 2 million to 2.5 million clones, approximately 96% seen once. Sequencing was carried out using naive CD4+ T cells sorted from blood. Described subset: CD45RA+ positively selected. The receptor source for this set is a man between 18 and 29 years old in good health.

The rearrangement links TRBV1 to TRBJ1-2; the D call of TRBD1 is as the table states it, not checked on the DNA. TRBV1 is a documented pseudogene. CDR3 size: 14 residues. In nucleotides, the CDR3 is TGCACCAGCAGCCAAGATAAGGGGGCTCATGGCTACACCTTC. Translating it yields CTSSQDKGAHGYTF.

Regarding this clone: The sample contains more than one DNA sequence encoding this CDR3. V gene TRBV5-1 combines with J gene TRBJ2-7, with 8 bases that match TRBD1. J gave up 3 bases and V 0 bases, and 8 bases lay outside the gene matches. CDR1 SGHRS and CDR2 YFSETQ come from the germline V gene. This CDR3 spans 16 amino acids. CDR3 bases: TGCGCCAGCAGCTTGGCTCCAGGACAGGGCGGCTACGAGCAGTACTTC. It codes for CASSLAPGQGGYEQYF.

For this clone: Other DNA sequences from this sample encode an identical CDR3 as well. This chain links TRBV18 with TRBJ1-1; D gene uncertain. The ends were cut back, 0 bases at V and 1 base at J, with 9 bases in the middle. The CDR3 is 15 residues long. Germline V CDR1 and CDR2: KGHSH, LQKENI. In DNA form, the CDR3 reads TGTGCCAGCTCACCACCGGGCCGTGGGAACACTGAAGCTTTCTTT. It translates to CASSPPGRGNTEAFF.

The chain employs TRBV10-1 and TRBJ2-3; no clear D gene. Germline CDR1 WNHNN, CDR2 SYGVQD (reference sequence). This CDR3 is 12 amino acids long. V dropped 2 bases and J dropped 5 bases, with 5 bases sitting between them. CDR3 loop: CASSELGDTQYF. CDR3 bases: TGCGCCAGCAGTGAGCTTGGAGATACGCAGTATTTT.

The chain employs TRBV18 and TRBJ1-3; a weak D match, TRBD1 (5 bases). Germline V gives CDR1 KGHSH, CDR2 LQKENI. With 10 bases removed from V and 4 bases from J, the gap between germline ends came to 20 bases. The CDR3 loop spans 15 amino acids. As DNA, the CDR3 is TGTGCCACAACCCAACCCGGGGGAGCGGGAAACACCATATATTTT. It specifies CATTQPGGAGNTIYF.

The V call is TRBV5-1, the J call TRBJ1-1; 9 bases match TRBD1. Losses at the gene ends were 4 bases for V and 0 bases for J; bases not matched to a gene: 4. This CDR3 is 15 amino acids long. Germline-derived CDR1 and CDR2 are SGHRS and YFSETQ. CDR3: CASSRGTGLNTEAFF. CDR3 coding DNA: TGCGCCAGCAGCCGAGGGACAGGGCTGAACACTGAAGCTTTCTTT.

The J gene is TRBJ2-5, the V gene TRBV11-2; 9 bases agree with TRBD1. V gave up 5 bases and J gave up 5 bases; unmatched junction bases: 15. The CDR3 covers 17 residues. Germline V gives CDR1 SGHAT, CDR2 FQNNGV. CDR3 sequence: CASSPFLRDRVRETQYF. CDR3 DNA: TGTGCCAGCAGCCCATTTCTAAGGGACAGGGTTCGGGAGACCCAGTACTTC.

The rearrangement links TRBV5-1 to TRBJ2-1; TRBD2 aligns across 8 bases. The germline V gene encodes CDR1 SGHRS and CDR2 YFSETQ. V shed 3 bases and J 3 bases; nucleotides not matched to a gene: 5. This CDR3 has 15 amino acids. This chain's CDR3 is CASSYGAGVYNEQFF. Written as DNA, the CDR3 is TGCGCCAGCAGCTATGGAGCGGGGGTCTACAATGAGCAGTTCTTC.

The genes are TRBV5-1 and TRBJ1-1; 7 nucleotides line up with TRBD1. V lost 4 bases, J lost 1 base, and 10 bases stayed unmatched. CDR1 SGHRS and CDR2 YFSETQ come from the germline V gene. The CDR3 totals 16 residues. CDR3 DNA: TGCGCCAGCAGCCGGGACAGTTCAGGTCCGAACACTGAAGCTTTCTTT. Translated, it gives CASSRDSSGPNTEAFF.

This chain joins TRBV28 and TRBJ2-2, with TRBD2 matching over 8 bases. The CDR3 length is 16 residues. After removal of 2 bases from V and 6 bases from J, the junction contained 8 bases not matched to a gene. Germline V gene data show CDR1 as MDHEN and CDR2 as SYDVKM. The chain's CDR3 is CASSLPRGGASGELFF. CDR3 coding DNA: TGTGCCAGCAGTTTACCCCGGGGGGGGGCGTCCGGGGAGCTGTTTTTT. The full variable domain, with the rest looked up from reference TRBV28 and TRBJ2-2, is DVKVTQSSRYLVKRTGEKVFLECVQDMDHENMFWYRQDPGLGLRLIYFSYDVKMKEKGDIPEGYSVSREKKERFSLILESASTNQTSMYLCASSLPRGGASGELFFGEGSRLTVL.

A remark on this clone: Other DNA sequences in this sample translate to the same CDR3. This chain uses TRBV28 with TRBJ1-1; the D gene is possibly TRBD1 (5 bases). Between the trimmed V and J ends, which lost 3 bases and 8 bases, there was a span of 7 bases. Germline V gives CDR1 MDHEN, CDR2 SYDVKM. CDR3 length: 11 amino acids. This chain's CDR3 is CASSFWGEAFF. The CDR3, as DNA: TGTGCCAGCAGTTTTTGGGGGGAAGCTTTCTTT.

The V gene is TRBV29-1, the J gene TRBJ2-2; no reliable D call. Trimming took 4 bases from V and 8 from J, leaving 8 bases between them. The CDR3 has 11 amino acids. Germline V gene data show CDR1 as SQVTM and CDR2 as ANQGSEA. CDR3 DNA sequence: TGCAGCGTTGGCGGCGTGGGGGAGCTGTTTTTT. Its protein is CSVGGVGELFF.

The J gene is TRBJ1-4, the V gene TRBV27; 9 nucleotides agree with TRBD1. This CDR3 region has 14 residues. The germline V gene encodes CDR1 MNHEY and CDR2 SMNVEV (reference sequence). J was trimmed by 5 bases and V by 6 bases; bases with no gene match: 4. DNA of the CDR3: TGTGCCAGCAGGAAGGGACAGGGAAATGAAAAACTGTTTTTT. Protein sequence: CASRKGQGNEKLFF.

To note about this clone: This may be a read error: a much more frequent sequence differs by one nucleotide. Other DNA sequences in the same sample also yield this CDR3. V is TRBV5-4 and J is TRBJ1-2; a possible D gene is TRBD1 (6 bases). The CDR3 extends over 13 amino acids. Germline loops: CDR1 SGHNT, CDR2 YYREEE (reference sequence). Trimming stripped 4 bases from V and 2 bases from J, with 9 bases between. CDR3 bases: TGTGCCAGCAGCCCGGACAGAAACTATGGCTACACCTTC. It codes for CASSPDRNYGYTF. Based on the CDR3 plus reference TRBV5-4 and TRBJ1-2, the full variable domain is ETGVTQSPTHLIKTRGQQVTLRCSSQSGHNTVSWYQQALGQGPQFIFQYYREEENGRGNFPPRFSGLQFPNYSSELNVNALELDDSALYLCASSPDRNYGYTFGSGTRLTVV.

The chain has TRBV10-3 and TRBJ2-3; D could derive from TRBD1 or TRBD2 (7 bases each). Germline CDR1 is ENHRY and CDR2 is SYGVKD. The CDR3 has 15 residues. Trimming shortened V by 3 bases and J by 5 bases, and 15 bases separated the two germline ends. The CDR3 DNA sequence: TGTGCCATCAGTGATTGGGAGGGGGCCCGAGATACGCAGTATTTT. Protein product: CAISDWEGARDTQYF.

The J gene is TRBJ1-5, the V gene TRBV2; D remains unclear. CDR1 is SNHLY, CDR2 FYNNEI, per germline. This CDR3 spans 15 amino acids. Trimming took off 2 bases at V and 1 base at J, with 9 bases between the two ends. The CDR3 sequence is CASSERGVSNQPQHF. The DNA for the CDR3 is TGTGCCAGCAGTGAACGGGGAGTGAGCAATCAGCCCCAGCATTTT.

This clone was found once. The chain employs TRBV30 and TRBJ2-5; D possibly uses TRBD1 or TRBD2 (6 bases each). The length of the CDR3 is 14 residues. Trimming stripped 5 bases from V and 5 bases from J, with 18 bases between. Germline V gene sequence: CDR1 GTSNPN, CDR2 SVGIG (reference sequence). CDR3 amino acids: CAWCTGIAEETQYF. Here the CDR3 DNA reads TGTGCCTGGTGTACAGGGATAGCGGAGGAGACCCAGTACTTC.

Comments on this clone: At one of its ends the junction is not consistent with the germline gene, which may arise from a read error. The chain joins TRBV7-7 to TRBJ2-5; D remains unclear. Germline CDR1 SSHAT, CDR2 FNYEAQ (reference sequence). This CDR3 spans 14 amino acids. Written as DNA, the CDR3 is TGTGCTAGCAGCTTAACTGGGTCTCAAGAGACCCAGTACTTC. It codes for CASSLTGSQETQYF. Complete variable domain (other parts from reference TRBV7-7 and TRBJ2-5): GAGVSQSPRYKVTKRGQDVTLRCDPISSHATLYWYQQALGQGPEFLTYFNYEAQPDKSGLPSDRFSAERPEGSISTLTIQRTEQRDSAMYRCASSLTGSQETQYFGPGTRLLVL.

The genes are TRBV15 and TRBJ2-3; 8 bases fit TRBD1. The V gene end was trimmed by 4 bases and the J gene end by 4 bases; junction bases not matched to a gene: 1. This CDR3 is 13 amino acids long. CDR1 is LNHNV, CDR2 YYDKDF, per germline (reference sequence). Written as DNA, the CDR3 is TGTGCCACCAGCACACAGGGGGCAGATACGCAGTATTTT. Its translation: CATSTQGADTQYF.

V usage is TRBV7-9 and J usage is TRBJ1-4; D is perhaps TRBD1 (5 bases). The germline CDR1 and CDR2 sequences are SEHNR and FQNEAQ (reference sequence). V lost 1 base to trimming and J lost 5 bases, with 14 bases between them. This CDR3 is 16 amino acids long. The CDR3 DNA follows: TGTGCCAGCAGCTTAGGCGCGGGGCAGAGCAATGAAAAACTGTTTTTT. This gives the protein CASSLGAGQSNEKLFF.

The chain joins TRBV28 to TRBJ2-7; no clear D. Trimming cost V 7 bases and J 9 bases, with 19 bases left between them. Germline CDR1 is MDHEN and CDR2 is SYDVKM. CDR3 length equals 13 residues. The CDR3 DNA reads TGTGCCAGCACCAACGTGGTGAGCTCGGGGCAGTACTTC. Its protein is CASTNVVSSGQYF. The full variable domain, in which reference TRBV28 and TRBJ2-7 provide the parts outside the CDR3, is DVKVTQSSRYLVKRTGEKVFLECVQDMDHENMFWYRQDPGLGLRLIYFSYDVKMKEKGDIPEGYSVSREKKERFSLILESASTNQTSMYLCASTNVVSSGQYFGPGTRLTVT.

A remark on this clone: The sample holds other DNA sequences that translate to the same CDR3. This chain connects TRBV7-2 to TRBJ2-7; unclear D gene. Germline assignment: CDR1 SGHTA and CDR2 FQGNSA. The CDR3 runs 13 residues. V was trimmed by 0 bases and J by 3 bases, leaving 6 bases between them. CDR3 in amino acids: CASSLAGIYEQYF. The CDR3 DNA is TGTGCCAGCAGCTTAGCTGGAATCTACGAGCAGTACTTC.

The chain recombines TRBV4-2 with TRBJ2-4; tentative D call: TRBD1 (5 bases). The germline CDR1 and CDR2 sequences are LGHNA and YNFKEQ. The CDR3 is 13 residues long. Trimming shortened V by 4 bases and J by 6 bases, and 10 bases separated the two germline ends. The CDR3 coding sequence is TGTGCCAGCAGCCCCCAGGGTAGAAACATTCAGTACTTC. Protein: CASSPQGRNIQYF.

V and J are TRBV5-4 and TRBJ2-7; the D gene is possibly TRBD2 (5 bases). Germline lookup yields CDR1 SGHNT and CDR2 YYREEE (reference sequence). Trimming took off 3 bases at V and 3 bases at J, with 13 bases between the two ends. This CDR3 region has 14 residues. CDR3 in DNA: TGTGCCAGCAGCTCGGAAGGACTGTTCTACGAGCAGTACTTC. Amino acid sequence: CASSSEGLFYEQYF.

The rearrangement uses TRBV18 and TRBJ1-1, with D possibly matching TRBD1 (5 bases). Per germline, CDR1 KGHSH and CDR2 LQKENI. V was clipped by 0 bases and J by 1 base, with 9 bases between them. The length of the CDR3 is 15 residues. This CDR3 reads CASSPPSTGNTEAFF. The CDR3 nucleotides read TGTGCCAGCTCACCACCCTCTACAGGGAACACTGAAGCTTTCTTT.

The chain combines TRBV5-1 with TRBJ2-1, with TRBD2 identical over 11 bases. This CDR3 is built from 14 residues. Germline V gives CDR1 SGHRS, CDR2 YFSETQ. V lost 3 bases to trimming and J lost 6 bases; unmatched junction nucleotides: 2. The CDR3 sequence is CASSYTSGSNEQFF. The CDR3 DNA reads TGCGCCAGCAGCTACACTAGCGGGAGCAATGAGCAGTTCTTC.

V and J are TRBV27 and TRBJ1-6, with 8 bases lining up with TRBD1. CDR1 is MNHEY and CDR2 is SMNVEV in the germline V gene (reference sequence). V lost 3 bases to trimming and J lost 10 bases; unmatched junction nucleotides: 5. The CDR3 is 14 residues long. The CDR3 loop reads CASSFGQGRSPLHF. CDR3 coding DNA: TGTGCCAGCAGTTTTGGACAGGGACGGTCACCCCTCCACTTT.

This sequence joins TRBV5-6 and TRBJ1-2, with D tentatively TRBD1 (6 bases). V lost 4 bases, J lost 9 bases, and 16 bases lay in between. The CDR3 length is 13 residues. Germline V lookup: CDR1 SGHDT, CDR2 YYEEEE. The CDR3 protein is CASSPRGEECYTF. CDR3 in DNA: TGTGCCAGCAGCCCGAGGGGGGAGGAGTGCTACACCTTC.

This clone was recorded once. The chain employs TRBV5-1 and TRBJ2-2; TRBD2 aligns across 10 bases. From germline, CDR1 is SGHRS and CDR2 YFSETQ. V was pared by 0 bases and J by 1 base, with 3 bases of the junction left unmatched. CDR3 length equals 17 residues. The CDR3 reads CASSLARLAGNTGELFF. For the CDR3, the DNA is TGCGCCAGCAGCTTGGCCCGACTAGCGGGGAACACCGGGGAGCTGTTTTTT.